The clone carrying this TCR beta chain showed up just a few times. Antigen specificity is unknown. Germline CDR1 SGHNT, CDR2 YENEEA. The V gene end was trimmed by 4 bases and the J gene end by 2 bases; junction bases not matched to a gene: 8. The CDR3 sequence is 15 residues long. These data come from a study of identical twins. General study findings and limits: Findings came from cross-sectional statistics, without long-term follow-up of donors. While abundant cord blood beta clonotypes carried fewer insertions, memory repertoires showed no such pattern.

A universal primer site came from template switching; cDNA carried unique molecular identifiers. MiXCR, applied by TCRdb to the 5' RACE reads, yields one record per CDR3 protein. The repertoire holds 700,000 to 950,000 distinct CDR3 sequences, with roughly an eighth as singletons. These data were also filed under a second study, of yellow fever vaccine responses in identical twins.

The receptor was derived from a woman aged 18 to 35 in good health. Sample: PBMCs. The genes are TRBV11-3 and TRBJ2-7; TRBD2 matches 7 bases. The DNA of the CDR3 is TGTGCCAGCAGCTCCGAGCGGGATATGACCTACGAGCAGTACTTC. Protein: CASSSERDMTYEQYF. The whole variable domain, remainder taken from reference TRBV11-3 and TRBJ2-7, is EAGVVQSPRYKIIEKKQPVAFWCNPISGHNTLYWYLQNLGQGPELLIRYENEEAVDDSQLPKDRFSAERLKGVDSTLKIQPAELGDSAVYLCASSSERDMTYEQYFGPGTRLTVT.